Listed here is a single T cell receptor (beta chain). A read error may account for a junction end that differs from germline. Germline loops: CDR1 MNHEY, CDR2 SMNVEV (reference sequence). The length of the CDR3 is 12 residues. The data are from a study of shared T cell receptors in the human thymus. Method: immunoSEQ multiplex PCR; TCRdb's copy keeps in-frame clones and lacks some. The sample includes around 730,000 clones, approximately 83% of them seen just once. The sample also formed part of further work on human thymus T cells. That publication notes: The donor group consisted of healthy Finnish infants who were having corrective surgery for congenital heart defects. In thymic and blood repertoires alike, V and J usage looked biased. Related research has reported that thymic repertoires overlap highly among unrelated individuals.

J is TRBJ1-2 and V is TRBV27, with D possibly TRBD1 on 5 matching bases. What was sequenced was thymocytes. The TCR was taken from a girl under three years old with a congenital heart defect. The CDR3 coding sequence is TGTGCCAGCAGGCCCAACCAGGGTAGATGGGCCTTC. Protein sequence: CASRPNQGRWAF.